This T cell receptor (beta chain) originates from a study of long-term antiretroviral therapy in people with HIV. immunoSEQ v3.0 was run at survey level. The data were produced by immunoSEQ multiplex PCR, yet TCRdb's version contains in-frame clones alone and is incomplete. Found here are some 38,000 clones, roughly 76% of them singletons; the top ten hold around 5.1%. This clone was picked up one time. The sequence was collected from a man between 18 and 35 years old with HIV. This specimen was unsorted PBMCs, taken 1.5 years after starting antiretroviral therapy.

CDR3 nucleotide sequence: TGTGCCAGCAGTTCCACAAAATCCACTGAAGCTTTCTTT. Translating gives CASSSTKSTEAFF. The chain has TRBV6-5 and TRBJ1-1; D not resolved. V lost 4 bases to trimming and J lost 4 bases, with 10 bases between them. Germline V lookup: CDR1 MNHEY, CDR2 SVGAGI. CDR3 length: 13 amino acids.